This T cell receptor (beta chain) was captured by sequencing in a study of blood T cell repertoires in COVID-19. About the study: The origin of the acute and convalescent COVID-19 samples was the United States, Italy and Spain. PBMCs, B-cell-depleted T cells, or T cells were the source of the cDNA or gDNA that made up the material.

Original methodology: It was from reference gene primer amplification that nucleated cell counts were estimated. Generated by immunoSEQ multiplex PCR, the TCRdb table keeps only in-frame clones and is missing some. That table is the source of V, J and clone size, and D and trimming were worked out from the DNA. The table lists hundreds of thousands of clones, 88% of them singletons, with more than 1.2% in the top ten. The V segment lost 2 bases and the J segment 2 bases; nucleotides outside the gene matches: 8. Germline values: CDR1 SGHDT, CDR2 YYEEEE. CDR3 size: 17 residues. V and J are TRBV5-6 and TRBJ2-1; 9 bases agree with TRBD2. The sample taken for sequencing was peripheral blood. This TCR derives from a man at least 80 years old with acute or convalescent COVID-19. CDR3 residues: CASSLEGLARPYNEQFF. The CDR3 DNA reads TGTGCCAGCAGCTTAGAAGGACTAGCGAGGCCCTACAATGAGCAGTTCTTC.